Here is one T cell receptor beta chain with its context. The sample is drawn from a study of blood T cell repertoires in COVID-19. Ages ranged from roughly 18 to 100 years, with residence in about two dozen US areas. Cohort assignment relied on participant-reported clinical history. The V and J ends lost 1 base and 1 base respectively, with 7 bases between them. Germline lookup yields CDR1 LNHDA and CDR2 SQIVND (reference sequence). The CDR3 is 14 residues long. Sequencing used immunoSEQ multiplex PCR; TCRdb keeps in-frame clones, though not all of them. This sample yields roughly 160,000 clones, of which about four fifths are seen a single time; 11% belongs to the top ten.

The sequence derives from a man aged 50 or older who had recovered from COVID-19. The chain is built from TRBV19 and TRBJ2-5, with D possibly matching TRBD1 (5 bases). Sample: PBMCs or T cells enriched from blood (not recorded which). The chain's CDR3 is CASSIATAQETQYF. The CDR3 DNA follows: TGTGCCAGTAGTATAGCGACAGCCCAAGAGACCCAGTACTTC. Combining the CDR3 with reference TRBV19 and TRBJ2-5 gives the whole variable domain DGGITQSPKYLFRKEGQNVTLSCEQNLNHDAMYWYRQDPGQGLRLIYYSQIVNDFQKGDIAEGYSVSREKKESFPLTVTSAQKNPTAFYLCASSIATAQETQYFGPGTRLLVL.